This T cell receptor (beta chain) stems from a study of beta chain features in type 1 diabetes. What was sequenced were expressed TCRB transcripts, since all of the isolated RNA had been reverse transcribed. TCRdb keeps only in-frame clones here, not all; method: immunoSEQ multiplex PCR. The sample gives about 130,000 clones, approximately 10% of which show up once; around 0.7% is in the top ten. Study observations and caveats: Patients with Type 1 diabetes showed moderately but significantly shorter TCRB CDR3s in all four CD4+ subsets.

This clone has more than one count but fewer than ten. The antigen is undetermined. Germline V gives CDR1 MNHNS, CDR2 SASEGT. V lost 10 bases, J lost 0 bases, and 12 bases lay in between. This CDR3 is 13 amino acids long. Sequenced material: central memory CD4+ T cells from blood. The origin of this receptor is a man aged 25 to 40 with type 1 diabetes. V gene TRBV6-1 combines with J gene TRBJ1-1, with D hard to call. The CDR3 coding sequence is TGTGCCACCCTCGGCGGGGTGAACACTGAAGCTTTCTTT. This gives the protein CATLGGVNTEAFF.